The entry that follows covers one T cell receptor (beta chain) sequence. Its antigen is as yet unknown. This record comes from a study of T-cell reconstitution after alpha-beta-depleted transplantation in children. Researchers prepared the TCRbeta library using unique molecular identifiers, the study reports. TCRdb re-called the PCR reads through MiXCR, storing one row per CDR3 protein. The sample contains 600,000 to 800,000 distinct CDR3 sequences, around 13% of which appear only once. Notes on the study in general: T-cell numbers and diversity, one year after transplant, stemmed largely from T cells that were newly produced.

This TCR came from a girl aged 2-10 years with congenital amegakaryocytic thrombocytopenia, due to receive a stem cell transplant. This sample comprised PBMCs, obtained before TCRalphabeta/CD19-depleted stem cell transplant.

The CDR3: CSAAGFTSQPVNEQFF. As DNA, the CDR3 is TGCAGTGCGGCCGGCTTTACTAGCCAGCCAGTGAATGAGCAGTTCTTC. The chain joins TRBV20-1 to TRBJ2-1, with D possibly being TRBD2 (6 bases). This CDR3 contains 16 residues. Trimming cost V 6 bases and J 7 bases, with 25 bases left between them. CDR1 DFQATT and CDR2 SNEGSKA come from the germline V gene (reference sequence).